This TCR beta chain was found in a study of shared clonotypes between healthy human individuals. When replicate PCRs were run on sorted subsets, they used about 200 ng DNA, approximately 33,000 T cell genomes. TCRdb keeps only in-frame clones here, not all; method: immunoSEQ multiplex PCR. The data show roughly 2.2 million clones, approximately 90% seen once. V was clipped by 5 bases and J by 5 bases, with 16 bases between them. The CDR3 is made up of 15 amino acids. Germline V lookup: CDR1 SGHVS, CDR2 FQNEAQ. The sequence came from a man between 18 and 29 years old in good health. Some clones in this sample may be carry-over from other donors' samples. The specimen was naive CD4+ T cells from PBMCs. Subset of the sample: CD45RA+ positively selected. The rearrangement uses TRBV7-8 and TRBJ2-1, with D possibly matching TRBD2 (6 bases). CDR3 sequence: CASSARRDFNNEQFF. CDR3 nucleotide sequence: TGTGCCAGCAGCGCCCGACGGGACTTCAACAATGAGCAGTTCTTC.